These T cell receptor beta chains were read from a single sample in a study of blood T cell repertoires in COVID-19. Only in-frame clones appear in the TCRdb table, and some are missing; sequencing was by immunoSEQ multiplex PCR. Of around 89,000 clones in the sample, roughly nine tenths were seen once. The material sequenced was peripheral blood. The receptor set was obtained from a man aged 50-60 years with acute or convalescent COVID-19. CDR3s include the opening cysteine and the closing phenylalanine or tryptophan. The D gene is left open where the match is weak. Rows may omit the clone size; those that give it use once, few, many or a size class.

D gene	V gene	clone size	J gene	CDR3 DNA	CDR3 protein
TRBD1	TRBV19	.	TRBJ2-3	TGTGCCAGTAGCGAGCTGGACAGGGCCACAGATACGCAGTATTTT	CASSELDRATDTQYF
.	TRBV6-6	.	TRBJ2-1	TGTGCCAGCAGTTACCGGGACATAGGCGGTGGTGAGCAGTTCTTC	CASSYRDIGGGEQFF
TRBD1	TRBV5-1	.	TRBJ1-1	TGCGCCAGCAGCCGGGGGACAGCTGTCCTTGAAGCTTTCTTT	CASSRGTAVLEAFF
TRBD2	TRBV30	.	TRBJ2-5	TGTGCCTGGACTAGCGGGGGGGCCGTGGAGACCCAGTACTTC	CAWTSGGAVETQYF
TRBD1	TRBV10-3	.	TRBJ1-2	TGTGCCATCGGGGAGACAGGGGGCGGCTACACCTTC	CAIGETGGGYTF
.	TRBV3-1/TRBV3-2	once	TRBJ1-4	TGTGCCAGCAGCCAGAGACGGACAGCAACTAATGAAAAACTGTTTTTT	CASSQRRTATNEKLFF
TRBD2	TRBV18	few	TRBJ2-3	TGTGCCAGCTCACCACCGGCCCTAGCGGGGCGCACAGATACGCAGTATTTT	CASSPPALAGRTDTQYF
TRBD1	TRBV4-2	.	TRBJ2-2	TGTGCCAGCAGCCAAGCGCAGGGGGCGCTTGTCGGGGAGCTGTTTTTT	CASSQAQGALVGELFF
.	TRBV28	.	TRBJ2-5	TGTGCCAGCAGTTCCGGGGTCTGGGAGACCCAGTACTTC	CASSSGVWETQYF
.	TRBV24-1	.	TRBJ1-5	TGTGCCATCAGTATGGGAGCGAATCAGCCCCAGCATTTT	CAISMGANQPQHF
TRBD1	TRBV14	.	TRBJ2-6	TGTGCCAGCAGCCAATTAAGGGGGACAGGGGGCAGTGGGGCCAACGTCCTGACTTTC	CASSQLRGTGGSGANVLTF
TRBD1	TRBV18	.	TRBJ2-5	TGTGCCAGCTCACCTTCGGGACAGGAGACCCAGTACTTC	CASSPSGQETQYF
.	TRBV6-2/TRBV6-3	.	TRBJ2-7	TGTGCCAGCAGTTTCCGGGGGGCCCGGGAGGCTGGCGAGCAGTACTTC	CASSFRGAREAGEQYF
TRBD1	TRBV27	.	TRBJ1-6	TGTGCCAGCAGTTTTTACGACAGGGTGGGTTCACCCCTCCACTTT	CASSFYDRVGSPLHF
TRBD1	TRBV3-1/TRBV3-2	.	TRBJ1-1	TGTGCCAGCAGCCAAGGGTGGACAGGGGACACTGAAGCTTTCTTT	CASSQGWTGDTEAFF
.	TRBV29-1	.	TRBJ1-1	TGCAGCGCCCGGAGGGCCGGAGGGACTGAAGCTTTCTTT	CSARRAGGTEAFF
TRBD2	TRBV9	.	TRBJ2-2	TGTGCCACCTCGACTAGCGGGGGGTCCGGGGAGCTGTTTTTT	CATSTSGGSGELFF
TRBD1	TRBV2	.	TRBJ1-6	TGTGCCAGCAAGGACAGGGGGGTCGCACCCCTCCACTTT	CASKDRGVAPLHF
TRBD2	TRBV9	.	TRBJ2-2	TGTGCCAGCAGCTCCCTAGCGGGGGGCGCCGGGGAGCTGTTTTTT	CASSSLAGGAGELFF
.	TRBV7-2	.	TRBJ1-3	TGTGCCAGCAGCTTAGCCGGGATGGCGGGAAACACCATATATTTT	CASSLAGMAGNTIYF
.	TRBV2	once	TRBJ1-2	TGTGCCAGCAGTGAAGGTCGTCAGGGAAAAGGCTACACCTTC	CASSEGRQGKGYTF
.	TRBV11-2	once	TRBJ1-6	TGTGCCAGCAGCTTAGGGCAGTACAATTCACCCCTCCACTTT	CASSLGQYNSPLHF
TRBD1	TRBV7-9	.	TRBJ1-1	TGTGCCAGCAGCCCCACAGGGGGGGTAGCTTTCTTT	CASSPTGGVAFF
.	TRBV4-1	.	TRBJ1-4	TGCGCCAGCAGCCAAGTCCCTCGGGGGGAAAATGAAAAACTGTTTTTT	CASSQVPRGENEKLFF
TRBD1	TRBV6-4	.	TRBJ2-7	TGTGCCAGCAGTGACTCCTTGGGACAGCCGTTCCACTCCTACGAGCAGTACTTC	CASSDSLGQPFHSYEQYF
TRBD1	TRBV19	.	TRBJ2-5	TGTGCCAGTAGGGACAGGTGGCGTGGAGAGACCCAGTACTTC	CASRDRWRGETQYF
.	TRBV11-3	.	TRBJ1-1	TGTGCCAGCAGCGAGGGCCCAAACACTGAAGCTTTCTTT	CASSEGPNTEAFF
.	TRBV29-1	.	TRBJ2-7	TGCAGCGTTACGAAGGGATCAGGGGCGTTAACCTACGAGCAGTACTTC	CSVTKGSGALTYEQYF
TRBD1	TRBV6-5	few	TRBJ2-5	TGTGCCAGCAGCGGACAGGGTATAAGGGGAGAGACCCAGTACTTC	CASSGQGIRGETQYF
TRBD1	TRBV27	.	TRBJ1-6	TGTGCCAGCAGGACGACTACAGGGGCGTCGGTTTCACCCCTCCACTTT	CASRTTTGASVSPLHF
.	TRBV30	.	TRBJ1-2	TGTGCCTGGAGTGCCCAGGACTATGGCTACACCTTC	CAWSAQDYGYTF
.	TRBV5-4	.	TRBJ2-1	TGTGCCAGCAGCAAGTCGGGGGTCTCAAGCTCCTACAATGAGCAGTTCTTC	CASSKSGVSSSYNEQFF
.	TRBV19	.	TRBJ2-3	TGTGCCAGTAGTATGGGGCTCGGCACAGATACGCAGTATTTT	CASSMGLGTDTQYF
TRBD1	TRBV7-2	.	TRBJ1-2	TGTGCCAGCAGCCGGGCGGGACAGGGGAACTATGGCTACACCTTC	CASSRAGQGNYGYTF
.	TRBV30	.	TRBJ2-5	TGTGCCTGGAGCCCCGGGGAGACCCAGTACTTC	CAWSPGETQYF
.	TRBV7-3	.	TRBJ2-1	TGTGCCAGCCAGATATGCCCCGGGGGCTCCTACAATGAGCAGTTCTTC	CASQICPGGSYNEQFF
.	TRBV27	.	TRBJ2-3	TGTGCCAGCAGCCCGTCTACGGCAGATACGCAGTATTTT	CASSPSTADTQYF
.	TRBV6-6	.	TRBJ1-4	TGTGCCAGCGGGGCAGTGCCTGAAAAACTGTTTTTT	CASGAVPEKLFF
.	TRBV10-3	few	TRBJ2-5	TGTGCCATCAGTGATCCTAGACTGGGCCAAGAGACCCAGTACTTC	CAISDPRLGQETQYF
.	TRBV7-9	.	TRBJ1-1	TGTGCCAGCAGCCCGGGGGGATTGGGGGCTTTCTTT	CASSPGGLGAFF
.	TRBV18	.	TRBJ1-6	TGTGCCAGCTCACAACCAGCTCGACCCCTCCACTTT	CASSQPARPLHF
.	TRBV7-9	.	TRBJ1-2	TGTGCCAGCAGCTTAGGTACAGGGAAGTTAGGGAGCGGCTACACCTTC	CASSLGTGKLGSGYTF
TRBD1	TRBV19	.	TRBJ1-1	TGTGCCAGTAGTGACAGGGGCTGGACTGAAGCTTTCTTT	CASSDRGWTEAFF
TRBD1	TRBV11-3	.	TRBJ2-1	TGTGCCAGCAGCTCGGGACAGGGATCAGTATCCTACAATGAGCAGTTCTTC	CASSSGQGSVSYNEQFF
.	TRBV1	once	TRBJ2-2	TGCACCAGCAGCCCTGACTTGGGGAGCACCGGGGAGCTGTTTTTT	CTSSPDLGSTGELFF
TRBD1	TRBV27	.	TRBJ1-3	TGTGCCAGCAGCCCACGACAGGGGAGACACTCTGGAAACACCATATATTTT	CASSPRQGRHSGNTIYF
.	TRBV12-3/TRBV12-4	.	TRBJ2-2	TGTGCCAGCAGTTTCATGTCAACCGGGGAGCTGTTTTTT	CASSFMSTGELFF
TRBD1	TRBV19	.	TRBJ2-1	TGTGCCAGTAGTAGTACACAGGGGGGTGAGCAGTTCTTC	CASSSTQGGEQFF
.	TRBV14	.	TRBJ2-4	TGTGCCAGCAGCCCGCAGGCGAACAGAAACATTCAGTACTTC	CASSPQANRNIQYF
TRBD1	TRBV5-1	few	TRBJ1-2	TGCGCCAGCAGCTGGGACAGGGGTGGCAATGGCTACACCTTC	CASSWDRGGNGYTF
.	TRBV5-1	.	TRBJ1-4	TGCGCCAGCAGCTTGGCCACCAGTTCTAATGAAAAACTGTTTTTT	CASSLATSSNEKLFF
TRBD2	TRBV11-1	.	TRBJ2-7	TGTGCCAGCAGCCCGACTAGCGGGAACTACGAGCAGTACTTC	CASSPTSGNYEQYF
TRBD1	TRBV30	few	TRBJ1-1	TGTGCCTGGAGTGAGGGCGAATTAGGACAGGGGTACCCTGAAGCTTTCTTT	CAWSEGELGQGYPEAFF
.	TRBV7-2	.	TRBJ1-3	TGTGCCAGCAGCTTAGCCCTCGGACACCACGGAAACACCATATATTTT	CASSLALGHHGNTIYF
.	TRBV25-1	.	TRBJ1-5	TGTGCCAGCCTAGCGGGGGGCAATCAGCCCCAGCATTTT	CASLAGGNQPQHF
TRBD2	TRBV6-4	.	TRBJ2-1	TGTGCCAGCAGTGAAAGCGGGGGGCAAGCTGAGCAGTTCTTC	CASSESGGQAEQFF
TRBD1	TRBV15	few	TRBJ1-1	TGTGCCACCAGGGCCCAGGGGGTCCTTGAAGCTTTCTTT	CATRAQGVLEAFF
TRBD2	TRBV10-2	.	TRBJ2-3	TGCGCCAGCATTAAACTAGCGGGGGGAGCAGATACGCAGTATTTT	CASIKLAGGADTQYF
.	TRBV10-3	.	TRBJ2-5	TGTGCCACCCGGGGAGCGGAAGAGACCCAGTACTTC	CATRGAEETQYF